Below, one TCR beta chain is given with its context. What this receptor recognizes is not known. One base away there is no much larger clone; base qualities are not given. Receptor amplification or capture employed RT-PCR. TCRdb lists the instrument as Illumina HiSeq 2500. TCRdb cleaned the public reads at Q25 with fastp, built clones with MiXCR and kept in-frame beta chains. One record per CDR3 amino acid sequence lists the most common genes and DNA. The sample table lists a few hundred thousand distinct CDR3 sequences, about a fifth of them with a count of one. Roughly 10% of the sample goes to the ten largest clones. This sample stems from a study of response to subunit inactivated influenza vaccine listed by TCRdb under 2018. With regard to the full study: The study used deep quantitative T cell receptor repertoire profiling to track responses to a trivalent subunit inactivated influenza vaccine. General conclusions and limits of the study: The authors suggested that each seasonal influenza vaccination may recruit only a limited number of new T cells.

From the cysteine through the phenylalanine, the CDR3 covers 16 amino acids. Left in the record is the CDR3 DNA by itself, 48 bases read in frame from the first base. Germline trimming amounts to 5 bases on V and 1 base on J, with 7 as the count of junction bases outside the gene matches. The germline V gene sets CDR1 to SGHTA and CDR2 to FQGNSA. The material was PBMCs from blood, obtained approximately 20 months after vaccination. The receptor was isolated from a man between 50 and 69 years old who received an inactivated influenza vaccine. Donor details come from another sample of the same person, matched by shared clones. Recombination connected TRBV7-2 to TRBJ2-3; TRBD2 matches 9 bases in the middle. The DNA is TGTGCCAGCAGCCCACGGACTAGCGTGGGCACAGATACGCAGTATTTT. This translates into CASSPRTSVGTDTQYF.